The following is a TCR beta chain sequence with its context. It has no known antigen specificity. Per-nucleotide qualities are absent, and no much larger clonotype sits a single base away. This sample was taken from a study of CD8+ T cells in alopecia areata (dated by TCRdb to the late 2010s). A note on the overall study: The treated patients, all with moderate-to-severe alopecia areata, were enrolled in an open-label pilot trial of oral tofacitinib given at 5 to 10 mg twice daily. The study used high-throughput TCRbeta sequencing to examine T cell clonal expansion in alopecia areata, in both the C3H/HeJ mouse model and human patients. TCRbeta CDR3 regions were amplified by immunoSEQ multiplex PCR using 35 Vbeta forward and 13 Jbeta reverse primers. Tofacitinib was given for 6 to 18 months, followed by 6 months of follow-up off drug to assess delayed response and recurrence. RNA came from the PAXgene miRNA kit for fixed scalp, the miRNeasy kit for PBMCs, and the RNeasy kit for mouse skin. Scalp clonality was compared across normal scalp (n=4), patchy alopecia areata scalp (n=8), and alopecia totalis/universalis scalp (n=8). Tofacitinib-treated patients had biopsies at baseline and at 4 and 24 weeks of treatment, with a later scalp biopsy in several patients. In humans, TCRbeta sequencing was performed on scalp tissue and on sorted CD4+ and CD8+ peripheral blood T cells from healthy controls and from patients with patchy or totalis/universalis alopecia areata. General conclusions and limits of the study: TCR sequences shared between patients were less clear than in mice, possibly partly because of HLA diversity in the patient population. Unlike mouse skin, which is dominated by gammadelta T cells, normal human skin has resident alphabeta T cells that are also sequenced, and this complicates analysis of the scalp TCR repertoire. Higher clonality and more expanded CD8+ clones were observed in lesional scalp than in normal scalp, particularly in alopecia totalis/universalis, a finding suggestive of antigenic drive.

The time point label, read with the paper, signifies: baseline before oral tofacitinib. Lesional scalp punch biopsies and peripheral blood were collected from alopecia areata patients. After PBMCs were isolated by density centrifugation and stained for CD3, CD4 and CD8, a FACSAria was used to sort CD4+ and CD8+ T cells. CDR1 SGHAT and CDR2 FQDESV are derived from the germline V gene (reference sequence). V loses 5 bases at its end and J loses 5 bases; junction bases beyond the gene matches: 9. The CDR3 runs 14 amino acids, cysteine and phenylalanine included. The sequence is cut down to CDR3 DNA, 42 bases in frame from base 1. Library construction relied on the immunoSEQ multiplex PCR assay. RNA was extracted from all samples and reverse transcribed into cDNA as template for TCR sequencing. SuperScript III was used for first-strand cDNA synthesis, primed with a 2:1 mix of oligo-dT and random hexamers. A synthetic immune receptor repertoire was used to gauge amplification bias, and whatever bias remained was removed computationally. On the authors' methods: After raw reads were preprocessed to remove errors, the CDR3 was defined following IMGT conventions as running from the conserved cysteine to phenylalanine. Clonality was computed as 1 minus the Shannon entropy, with the entropy normalized by log2 of the number of productive unique TCRs. Whether each scalp clone was CD4 or CD8 was inferred by checking scalp TCRbeta sequences against the CD4 and CD8 repertoires from sorted blood. Not all clones reach the TCRdb copy of this immuneACCESS table, which keeps in-frame sequences only. Checked studies attribute under half of the gap to unresolved V genes and leave the rest unexplained. That table furnishes V, J and clone size, whereas the DNA furnished D and trimming. Recorded for this sample are roughly 59,000 clones; more than 40% of them occurred a single time. The top ten constitute approximately 18% of the sample.

The receptor was isolated from a human donor with alopecia areata. The chain links TRBV11-1 with TRBJ2-7, and 7 bases in between align with TRBD2. The specimen was CD8+ T cells sorted from blood, collected at week 0. The CDR3 loop reads CASSRVGGSHEQYF. Here is the DNA: TGTGCCAGCAGCAGGGTTGGCGGGAGCCACGAGCAGTACTTC.